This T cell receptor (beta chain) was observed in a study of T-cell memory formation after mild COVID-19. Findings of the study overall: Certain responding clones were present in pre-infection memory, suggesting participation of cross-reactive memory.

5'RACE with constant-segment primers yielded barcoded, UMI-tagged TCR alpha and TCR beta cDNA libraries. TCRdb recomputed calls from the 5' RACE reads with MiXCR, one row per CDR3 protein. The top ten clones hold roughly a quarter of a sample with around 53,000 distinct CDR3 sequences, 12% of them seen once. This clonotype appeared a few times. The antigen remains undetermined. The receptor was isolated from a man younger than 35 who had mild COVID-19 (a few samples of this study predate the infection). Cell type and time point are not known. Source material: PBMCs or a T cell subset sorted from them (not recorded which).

For the CDR3, the DNA is TGCGCCAGCAGCTACGGGGCGGGGAGCTCTGGGGCCAACGTCCTGACTTTC. Amino acids: CASSYGAGSSGANVLTF. This sequence joins TRBV4-3 and TRBJ2-6, with D possibly being TRBD2 (6 bases). Germline loops: CDR1 LGHNA, CDR2 YSLEER. Trimming left V 5 bases short and J 0 bases short, with 14 bases between. CDR3 size: 17 residues.